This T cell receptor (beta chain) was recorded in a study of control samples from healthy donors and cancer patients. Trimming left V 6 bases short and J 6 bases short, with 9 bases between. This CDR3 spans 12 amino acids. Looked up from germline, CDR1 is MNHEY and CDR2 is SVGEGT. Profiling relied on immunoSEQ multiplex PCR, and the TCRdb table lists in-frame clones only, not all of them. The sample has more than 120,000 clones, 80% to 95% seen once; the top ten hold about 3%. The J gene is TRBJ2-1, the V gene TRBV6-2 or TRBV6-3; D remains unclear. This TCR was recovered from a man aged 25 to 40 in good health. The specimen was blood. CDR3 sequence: CASSLSLNEQFF. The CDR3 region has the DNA TGTGCCAGCAGCCTGAGTCTCAATGAGCAGTTCTTC.